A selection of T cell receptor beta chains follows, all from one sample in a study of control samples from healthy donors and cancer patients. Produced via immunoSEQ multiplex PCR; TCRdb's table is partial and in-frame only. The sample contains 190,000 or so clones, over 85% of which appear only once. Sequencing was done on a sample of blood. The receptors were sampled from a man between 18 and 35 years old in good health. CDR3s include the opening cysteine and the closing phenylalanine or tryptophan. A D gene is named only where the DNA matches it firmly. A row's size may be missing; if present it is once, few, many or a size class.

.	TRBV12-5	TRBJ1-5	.	CASGPLQGTAQHF	TGTGCTAGTGGTCCTCTCCAGGGAACGGCCCAGCATTTT
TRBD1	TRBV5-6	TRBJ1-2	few	CASSSSGGGYTF	TGTGCCAGCAGCTCCTCAGGGGGTGGCTACACCTTC
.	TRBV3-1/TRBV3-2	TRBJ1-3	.	CASSQDIEGPIYF	TGTGCCAGCAGCCAAGATATTGAGGGTCCCATATATTTT
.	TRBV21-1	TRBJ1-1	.	CASSKVREAMNTEAFF	TGTGCCAGCAGCAAAGTAAGAGAGGCAATGAACACTGAAGCTTTCTTT
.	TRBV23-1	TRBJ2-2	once	CASKGLGNTGELFF	TGCGCCAGCAAGGGACTGGGGAACACCGGGGAGCTGTTTTTT
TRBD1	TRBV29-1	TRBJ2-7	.	CSVRGQGPWEQYF	TGCAGCGTTAGGGGGCAGGGCCCCTGGGAGCAGTACTTC
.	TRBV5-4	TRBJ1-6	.	CASSLGGEPNSPLHF	TGTGCCAGCAGCTTGGGAGGGGAACCTAATTCACCCCTCCACTTT
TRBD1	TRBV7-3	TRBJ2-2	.	CASSPTGADTGELFF	TGTGCCAGCAGCCCTACAGGGGCGGACACCGGGGAGCTGTTTTTT
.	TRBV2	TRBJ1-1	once	CASMRAPNTEAFF	TGTGCCAGCATGAGGGCCCCTAACACTGAAGCTTTCTTT
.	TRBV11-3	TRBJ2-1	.	CASSLVSSNNEQFF	TGTGCCAGCAGCTTAGTTTCTTCAAACAATGAGCAGTTCTTC
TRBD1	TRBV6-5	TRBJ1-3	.	CASSYDRGSGNTIYF	TGTGCCAGCAGTTACGACAGGGGCTCTGGAAACACCATATATTTT
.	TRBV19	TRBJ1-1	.	CASSISGVYPNTEAFF	TGTGCCAGTAGTATTTCAGGGGTATACCCGAACACTGAAGCTTTCTTT
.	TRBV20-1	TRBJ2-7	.	CSANDGWAIGGEQYF	TGCAGTGCTAATGATGGCTGGGCCATTGGGGGCGAGCAGTACTTC
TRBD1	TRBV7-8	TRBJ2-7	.	CASSLIWTGGSYEQYF	TGTGCCAGCAGCTTAATCTGGACAGGGGGATCCTACGAGCAGTACTTC
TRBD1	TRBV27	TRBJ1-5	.	CASSSRQGPSHQPQHF	TGTGCCAGCAGTTCTAGACAGGGGCCTTCTCATCAGCCCCAGCATTTT
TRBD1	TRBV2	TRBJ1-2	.	CASSDEGAGYGYTF	TGTGCCAGCAGTGACGAGGGGGCGGGCTATGGCTACACCTTC
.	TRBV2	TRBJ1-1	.	CASSVTGFFGTEAFF	TGTGCCAGCAGTGTCACAGGGTTTTTTGGCACTGAAGCTTTCTTT
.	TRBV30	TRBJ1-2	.	CAWSVGGGGYTF	TGTGCCTGGAGTGTAGGTGGGGGCGGCTACACCTTC
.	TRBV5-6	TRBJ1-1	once	CASSLNSAEAFF	TGTGCCAGCAGCTTGAACAGCGCTGAAGCTTTCTTT
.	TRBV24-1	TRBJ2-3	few	CATTSASMGDTQYF	TGTGCCACCACCTCAGCATCGATGGGAGATACGCAGTATTTT
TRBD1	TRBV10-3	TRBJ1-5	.	CAISRTGDSNQPQHF	TGTGCCATCAGTCGGACAGGGGATAGCAATCAGCCCCAGCATTTT
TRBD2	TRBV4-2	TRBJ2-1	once	CASSQAGGPGNEQFF	TGTGCCAGCAGCCAAGCGGGGGGGCCTGGCAATGAGCAGTTCTTC
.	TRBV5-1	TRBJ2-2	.	CASSLAQAGRELFF	TGCGCCAGCAGCTTGGCACAGGCGGGCAGGGAGCTGTTTTTT
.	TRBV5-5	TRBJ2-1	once	CASSLQGSYNEQFF	TGTGCCAGCAGCTTGCAAGGGTCCTACAATGAGCAGTTCTTC
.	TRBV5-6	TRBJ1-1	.	CASSLSGRTEAFF	TGTGCCAGCAGCCTGTCAGGGAGAACTGAAGCTTTCTTT
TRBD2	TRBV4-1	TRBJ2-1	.	CASSQDRGGLAGGPWFF	TGCGCCAGCAGCCAAGATAGAGGTGGACTAGCGGGGGGGCCCTGGTTCTTC
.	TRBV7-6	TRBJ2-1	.	CASSLELSPGHYNEQFF	TGTGCCAGCAGCTTAGAACTTAGTCCGGGACATTACAATGAGCAGTTCTTC
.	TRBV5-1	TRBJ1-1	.	CASRRDTEAFF	TGCGCCAGCAGGCGGGACACTGAAGCTTTCTTT
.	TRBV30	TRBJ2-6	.	CAWRTSGANVLTF	TGTGCCTGGAGGACTTCTGGGGCCAACGTCCTGACTTTC
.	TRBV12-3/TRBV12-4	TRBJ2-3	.	CASSTSTDTQYF	TGTGCCAGCAGCACTAGCACAGATACGCAGTATTTT
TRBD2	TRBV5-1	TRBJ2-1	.	CASSFTAGGSIYNEQFF	TGCGCCAGCAGCTTTACGGCGGGGGGGTCTATCTACAATGAGCAGTTCTTC
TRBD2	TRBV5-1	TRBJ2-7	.	CASSLQTSGNYEQYF	TGCGCCAGCAGCTTGCAGACTAGCGGTAACTACGAGCAGTACTTC
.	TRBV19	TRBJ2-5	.	CASSSPTSSSNQETQYF	TGTGCCAGTAGTTCCCCGACTAGTTCTTCAAATCAAGAGACCCAGTACTTC
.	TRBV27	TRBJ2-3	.	CASSLGVTDTQYF	TGTGCCAGCAGTTTAGGAGTCACAGATACGCAGTATTTT
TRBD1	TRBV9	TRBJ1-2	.	CASSPGQGSDLGYTF	TGTGCCAGCAGCCCGGGACAGGGTTCGGATTTGGGCTACACCTTC
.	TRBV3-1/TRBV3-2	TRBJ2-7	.	CASSQGHPGYEQYF	TGTGCCAGCAGCCAAGGTCATCCGGGATACGAGCAGTACTTC
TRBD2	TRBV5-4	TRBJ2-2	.	CASSLDSGGAGTGELFF	TGTGCCAGCAGCTTGGATAGCGGGGGGGCCGGCACCGGGGAGCTGTTTTTT
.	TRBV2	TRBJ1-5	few	CASSEQGLGQPQHF	TGTGCCAGCAGCGAACAGGGATTGGGGCAGCCCCAGCATTTT
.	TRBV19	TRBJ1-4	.	CASRPGPLTTNEKLFF	TGTGCCAGTCGTCCTGGGCCTCTTACAACTAATGAAAAACTGTTTTTT
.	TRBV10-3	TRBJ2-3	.	CATQGGDSTDTQYF	TGTGCCACCCAAGGAGGGGATAGCACAGATACGCAGTATTTT
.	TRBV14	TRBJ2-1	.	CASSGRERSYNEQFF	TGTGCCAGCAGCGGCCGGGAGCGCTCCTACAATGAGCAGTTCTTC
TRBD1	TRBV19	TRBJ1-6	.	CASSGGQSNSPLHF	TGTGCCAGTAGTGGGGGACAGAGTAATTCACCCCTCCACTTT
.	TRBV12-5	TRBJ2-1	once	CASGLQISRSSYNEQFF	TGTGCTAGTGGTTTGCAGATAAGCAGGAGCTCCTACAATGAGCAGTTCTTC
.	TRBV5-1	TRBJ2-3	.	CASSLARGSNTDTQYF	TGCGCCAGCAGCTTGGCACGGGGGTCTAACACAGATACGCAGTATTTT
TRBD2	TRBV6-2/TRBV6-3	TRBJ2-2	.	CASSLLAPASTGELFF	TGTGCCAGCAGTCTACTAGCGCCTGCGAGTACCGGGGAGCTGTTTTTT
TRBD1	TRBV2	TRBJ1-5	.	CASSGQGGNQPQHF	TGTGCCAGCAGTGGACAGGGAGGCAATCAGCCCCAGCATTTT
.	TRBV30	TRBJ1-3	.	CAWSVTGSGNTIYF	TGTGCCTGGAGTGTTACCGGGTCTGGAAACACCATATATTTT
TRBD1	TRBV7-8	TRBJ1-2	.	CASSLDRQGIGYTF	TGTGCCAGCAGCTTAGATAGACAGGGAATCGGCTACACCTTC
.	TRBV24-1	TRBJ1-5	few	CATSAITGQPQHF	TGTGCCACCAGTGCGATAACAGGGCAGCCCCAGCATTTT
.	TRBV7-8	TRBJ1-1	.	CASSLATWSAEAFF	TGTGCCAGCAGCTTAGCCACGTGGAGTGCTGAAGCTTTCTTT
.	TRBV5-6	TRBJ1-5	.	CASSLSNRGYNQPQHF	TGTGCCAGCAGCTTGTCAAACCGGGGGTACAATCAGCCCCAGCATTTT
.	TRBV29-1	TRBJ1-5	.	CSTRQDFNQPQHF	TGCAGCACTCGACAGGACTTTAATCAGCCCCAGCATTTT
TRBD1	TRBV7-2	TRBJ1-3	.	CASSWGQGGTIYF	TGTGCCAGCAGCTGGGGACAGGGTGGAACCATATATTTT
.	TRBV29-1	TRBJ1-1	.	CSVGGGGAEAFF	TGCAGCGTTGGGGGCGGTGGGGCTGAAGCTTTCTTT